This TCR beta chain was recovered during a study of blood T cell repertoires in COVID-19. In the original processing: The authors estimated nucleated cell counts from reference gene primer amplification. TCRdb's copy holds only in-frame clones and misses some; the assay was immunoSEQ multiplex PCR. V, J and clone size derive from that table, while D and trimming were established from the DNA sequence. The sample yields about 24,000 clones, around 90% seen once. Germline values: CDR1 ENHRY, CDR2 SYGVKD. The V and J ends lost 10 bases and 3 bases respectively, with 14 bases between them. This CDR3 region has 13 residues.

The V gene is TRBV10-3, the J gene TRBJ2-3; D is possibly TRBD1 or TRBD2 (5 bases each). The sequenced sample was peripheral blood. This receptor was obtained from a man between 65 and 85 years old with COVID-19, enrolled during active disease. The CDR3 DNA follows: TGTGCCACCAGCGGTAGGGGAACAGATACGCAGTATTTT. It is translated as CATSGRGTDTQYF.